Ten or more counts support the clone carrying this T cell receptor beta chain. Antigen unknown. One entry per CDR3 protein, called by TCRdb with MiXCR from the PCR reads. The table lists 600,000 to 650,000 distinct CDR3 sequences, about 20% of them singletons, with roughly 0.85% in the top ten. The data belong to a study of molecular identifiers for immune sequencing clone quantification. Study-level background: Within a replicate experiment, RNA obtained from either around 20,000 or 100,000 naive CD8 cells was divided into five aliquots, and four of those aliquots were then sequenced. Study-level findings and limits: Clone sizes could be underestimated for highly expanded clones when identical TCR molecules share a barcode.

The CDR3 totals 12 residues. Trimming stripped 1 base from V and 8 bases from J, with 6 bases between. Germline loops: CDR1 SGHTA, CDR2 FQGNSA. The naive CD8 libraries originated from between about 18,000 and 1,000,000 sorted cells and drew on 10%, 30% or 50% RNA. The clonotype was recovered from a human donor in good health. Some libraries in this study had Jurkat cell RNA spiked in. The V and J genes are TRBV7-2 and TRBJ2-1; no firm D call. Material for sequencing was naive CD8+ T cells from blood, with Jurkat cell RNA spiked in. Subset meaning: FACS-sorted CD8+CD4-CCR7+CD45RA+ naive T cells. CDR3 protein: CASSLGAHEQFF. CDR3 nucleotides: TGTGCCAGCAGCTTAGGAGCTCATGAGCAGTTCTTC.